This T cell receptor beta chain was identified during a study of T cell responses to AZD1222 COVID-19 vaccine. Concerning this clone itself: Its antigen remains unidentified.

Study outcomes and limitations: An increase in Spike-specific TCR breadth and depth was observed after two AZD1222 doses. The donor group comprised mostly white British people and more females; the analysis possibly underestimated clonal diversity.

TCRdb's copy holds only in-frame clones and misses some; the assay was immunoSEQ multiplex PCR. The sample includes roughly 130,000 clones, over 75% of them seen just once. The TCR comes from an adult in good health. The input for sequencing was peripheral blood, taken on day 0 of AZD1222 vaccination.

CDR3 residues: CASSFADTQYF. CDR3 DNA: TGTGCCAGCAGCTTTGCAGATACGCAGTATTTT. J is TRBJ2-3 and V is TRBV7-3; D gene uncertain. Trimming took off 3 bases at V and 4 bases at J, with 2 bases between the two ends. From germline, CDR1 is SGHTA and CDR2 FQGTGA. This CDR3 is 11 amino acids long.